This T cell receptor beta chain was captured in a study of blood T cell repertoires in COVID-19 (dated by TCRdb to about 2020). Turning to the overall study: Samples covering the acute and convalescent phases of COVID-19 were provided by collaborators in the United States, Italy and Spain. The material from the prospective study consisted of cDNA or gDNA derived from T cells, B-cell-depleted T cells, or PBMCs. Subjects who had been exposed to COVID-19, were actively infected with it, or had recovered from it provided the deeply sampled blood TCRbeta repertoires that made up the dataset. The repertoires were released in a freely available public database intended as a resource for research on the immune response to SARS-CoV-2. The samples were drawn from the first 160 participants of the ongoing ImmuneRACE study and from some 1,300 subjects provided by 6 global collaborators. Sample metadata almost always included a de-identified subject ID, COVID-19 status, age in years and sex. Where available, HLA class I and class II types were obtained from metadata supplied by the sample provider rather than from assay-based typing.

The immunoSEQ Assay, a bias-controlled multiplex PCR, was used to amplify TCRbeta CDR3 regions from genomic DNA. In the source study's methods: The number of nucleated cells in each sample was estimated from the amplification of reference gene primers within the assay. Sequence reads were collapsed and filtered to measure the absolute abundance of every unique TCRbeta CDR3 rearrangement. For each sample, productive Simpson clonality was calculated by taking the square root of Simpson's diversity index across productive rearrangements. Held by TCRdb, this immuneACCESS table contains in-frame sequences only and omits some clones. Under half of the omission traces to an unresolved V gene where checked; the cause of the rest is unknown. That table is the source of V, J and clone size, and D and trimming were worked out from the DNA. The sample data list some 85,000 clones, and about 80% of these were observed just once. 15% to 20% of the sample is in the top ten clones.

General study outcomes and caveats: The amount of clinical and demographic metadata varied by source and participant and was provided uncurated.

Collaborating institutions collected whole blood in K2EDTA tubes following their own protocols. For TCRbeta analysis, collaborator samples were shipped as frozen whole blood, as isolated PBMCs, or as DNA extracted from either sample type. For this clone: The antigen it binds to is not known. The sample holds no much larger clone one base away, and base qualities are not on file.

The CDR1 and CDR2 encoded by the germline V gene are SGHNT and YENEEA. Compared with germline, V lacks 0 bases and J lacks 10 bases; bases without a gene match: 17. The CDR3 covers 19 residues, taking in both the cysteine and the phenylalanine. Of the read, only the CDR3 DNA is kept; its 57 bases are in frame from base 1. The chain employs TRBV11-3 and TRBJ2-2, with 10 bases in between that match TRBD2. The TCR sequence derives from a woman aged 80 or over with acute or convalescent COVID-19. The sequenced material came from peripheral blood. DNA sequence: TGTGCCAGCAGCTTAGATAGGTCTAGCGGGGGCGCCGGTGTCCAGGAGCTGTTTTTT. This encodes CASSLDRSSGGAGVQELFF.